Below, 31 T cell receptor beta chains from the same sample are listed, as sequenced in a study of OX40 agonist ivuxolimab in advanced cancers. The table came from immunoSEQ multiplex PCR; TCRdb's copy has only in-frame clones and leaves some out. The sample yields approximately 82,000 clones, around 84% seen once. The sequences come from CD4+ or CD8+ T cells sorted from blood, collected in a trial of the OX40 agonist ivuxolimab. The receptor source for this set is an adult with an advanced solid tumor such as melanoma, head and neck, liver or kidney cancer.

The chain joins TRBV18 to TRBJ1-5; tentatively, D is TRBD1 (5 bases). Germline V CDR1 and CDR2: KGHSH, LQKENI. V dropped 6 bases and J dropped 4 bases, with 16 bases sitting between them. CDR3 length equals 15 residues. CDR3 coding DNA: TGTGCCAGCTCCCCGGATTTGGGGGGGAATCAGCCCCAGCATTTT. Protein sequence: CASSPDLGGNQPQHF. Looking up the rest from reference TRBV18 and TRBJ1-5 gives the full variable domain: NAGVMQNPRHLVRRRGQEARLRCSPMKGHSHVYWYRQLPEEGLKFMVYLQKENIIDESGMPKERFSAEFPKEGPSILRIQQVVRGDSAAYFCASSPDLGGNQPQHFGDGTRLSIL.

The genes are TRBV11-2 and TRBJ1-3, with 7 bases identical to TRBD1. The CDR3 length is 14 residues. From germline, CDR1 is SGHAT and CDR2 FQNNGV. The trim removed 5 bases at V and 3 bases at J, leaving 4 bases unmatched. The CDR3 DNA reads as TGTGCCAGCAGCAGACAGGGTTATGGAAACACCATATATTTT. Translation gives CASSRQGYGNTIYF.

This clone was recorded once. The chain carries TRBV11-3 and TRBJ2-5; D is undetermined. Per germline, CDR1 SGHNT and CDR2 YENEEA. V was clipped by 3 bases and J by 6 bases, with 5 bases between them. The CDR3 contains 11 residues. The CDR3 DNA reads as TGTGCCAGCAGCTTTGGGAAGACCCAGTACTTC. It is translated as CASSFGKTQYF.

By share, this clone counts as medium-sized (0.01 to 0.1%). CDR3 sequence (DNA): TGTGCCAGCAGCTCGACCGTGGTGGCCGGGAACGAGCAGTACTTC. It encodes CASSSTVVAGNEQYF. This rearrangement joins TRBV11-1 to TRBJ2-7; TRBD2 might be the D (5 bases). V lost 4 bases and J 5 bases, leaving 18 bases between the germline ends. Germline assignment: CDR1 SGHAT and CDR2 FQDESV (reference sequence). The CDR3 length is 15 residues.

This rearrangement joins TRBV21-1 to TRBJ2-2; TRBD1 is the table's D call and was not checked against the DNA. TRBV21-1 is shown as a pseudogene. This CDR3 is 17 amino acids long. CDR3 bases: TGTGCCAGCAGCACCGGACAGGGGGCCCAGGCCGGCGGGGAGCTGTTTTTT. This sequence encodes CASSTGQGAQAGGELFF.

The rearrangement links TRBV15 to TRBJ2-7; unclear D gene. The CDR3 is made up of 14 amino acids. Between the trimmed V and J ends, which lost 1 base and 4 bases, there was a span of 11 bases. Germline V gives CDR1 LNHNV, CDR2 YYDKDF (reference sequence). CDR3 sequence (DNA): TGTGCCACCAGCAGAGGGGTAGAGAGATACGAGCAGTACTTC. Its protein is CATSRGVERYEQYF.

CDR3 in amino acids: CASSLAGPNTIYF. CDR3 nucleotides: TGTGCCAGCAGCTTAGCGGGACCAAACACCATATATTTT. This chain connects TRBV11-2 to TRBJ1-3; TRBD1 might be the D (5 bases). The CDR3 runs 13 residues. Germline loops: CDR1 SGHAT, CDR2 FQNNGV. V gave up 1 base and J gave up 6 bases, with 7 bases separating them.

The rearrangement uses TRBV11-3 and TRBJ2-1; D uncertain. Germline CDR1 and CDR2: SGHNT and YENEEA. CDR3 size: 13 residues. Trimming cost V 0 bases and J 7 bases, with 7 bases left between them. DNA for the CDR3: TGTGCCAGCAGCTTAGATTCAAGAAATGAGCAGTTCTTC. Translating gives CASSLDSRNEQFF.

Turning to this clone: Additional DNA sequences in this sample encode the identical CDR3. The chain combines TRBV5-1 with TRBJ2-7; the D is unclear. The CDR3 loop spans 14 amino acids. The V gene's germline CDR1 is SGHRS and CDR2 YFSETQ. V was pared by 0 bases and J by 3 bases, with 10 bases between. For the CDR3, the DNA is TGCGCCAGCAGCTTGGGCGGTACGAACTACGAGCAGTACTTC. Encoded protein: CASSLGGTNYEQYF.

The chain links TRBV28 to TRBJ1-2; a possible D gene is TRBD1 (5 bases). V lost 6 bases, J lost 2 bases, and 16 bases lay in between. Germline V CDR1 and CDR2: MDHEN, SYDVKM. This CDR3 is built from 15 residues. CDR3 protein: CASSPPEGSNYGYTF. CDR3 nucleotide sequence: TGTGCCAGCAGCCCCCCGGAGGGGTCAAACTATGGCTACACCTTC.

This clone appeared once. The J gene is TRBJ2-3, the V gene TRBV10-1, with a tentative D call TRBD2 (5 bases). Germline V CDR1 and CDR2: WNHNN, SYGVQD (reference sequence). V was pared by 0 bases and J by 7 bases, with 14 bases between. The CDR3 has 15 residues. The DNA of the CDR3 is TGCGCCAGCAGTGAGTCGAGAGGGCCAAGGTATACGCAGTATTTT. Its protein is CASSESRGPRYTQYF.

This chain connects TRBV7-8 to TRBJ1-5; 7 nucleotides line up with TRBD1. V shed 5 bases and J 3 bases; nucleotides not matched to a gene: 7. The CDR3 length is 15 residues. Germline V lookup: CDR1 SGHVS, CDR2 FQNEAQ. The DNA of the CDR3 is TGTGCCAGCAGCAAAGGGGGACAGAACAATCAGCCCCAGCATTTT. Encoded protein: CASSKGGQNNQPQHF.

This clone was picked up one time. The chain has TRBV6-1 and TRBJ2-5, with TRBD1 matching 10 bases. The CDR3 has 16 residues. V lost 1 base, J lost 5 bases, and 7 bases stayed unmatched. Germline V gives CDR1 MNHNS, CDR2 SASEGT. CDR3 amino acids: CASSEGSGTGVETQYF. CDR3 DNA: TGTGCCAGCAGTGAAGGGAGCGGGACAGGGGTGGAGACCCAGTACTTC.

The chain has TRBV5-8 and TRBJ2-7; a possible D gene is TRBD2 (5 bases). V gave up 4 bases and J gave up 7 bases, with 15 bases separating them. The CDR3 spans 13 residues. Germline assignment: CDR1 SGHTS and CDR2 YDEGEE. As DNA, the CDR3 is TGTGCCAGCAGCAAAATACGAGGGTGGGAGCAGTACTTC. Translating it yields CASSKIRGWEQYF.

A single count supports this clone. The chain has TRBV19 and TRBJ1-5, with TRBD1 matching over 8 bases. The junction had 5 bases not matched to a gene; V was cut back by 4 bases and J by 0 bases. Germline V gene sequence: CDR1 LNHDA, CDR2 SQIVND (reference sequence). This CDR3 contains 16 residues. This CDR3 reads CASSSQGAFSNQPQHF. The CDR3 DNA follows: TGTGCCAGTAGTAGCCAGGGGGCTTTTAGCAATCAGCCCCAGCATTTT. Complete variable domain (other parts from reference TRBV19 and TRBJ1-5): DGGITQSPKYLFRKEGQNVTLSCEQNLNHDAMYWYRQDPGQGLRLIYYSQIVNDFQKGDIAEGYSVSREKKESFPLTVTSAQKNPTAFYLCASSSQGAFSNQPQHFGDGTRLSIL.

In DNA form, the CDR3 reads TGCGCCAGCCCTACGACAGGGAGCCTCGATACGCAGTATTTT. It specifies CASPTTGSLDTQYF. The chain couples TRBV4-1 to TRBJ2-3, with 7 nucleotides matching TRBD1. Trimming removed 8 bases from V and 6 bases from J; junction bases left unmatched: 11. Germline V CDR1 and CDR2: MGHRA, YSYEKL. The CDR3 covers 14 residues.

This clone was detected only once. This chain joins TRBV27 and TRBJ1-2, with D unresolved. With 4 bases removed from V and 0 bases from J, the gap between germline ends came to 12 bases. From germline, CDR1 is MNHEY and CDR2 SMNVEV (reference sequence). CDR3 size: 15 residues. In nucleotides, the CDR3 is TGTGCCAGCAGTTATGTGGGCGGTTCTAACTATGGCTACACCTTC. As protein: CASSYVGGSNYGYTF.

The chain has TRBV6-1 and TRBJ2-7; D may match TRBD1 or TRBD2 (5 bases each). Germline V gene lookup returns CDR1 MNHNS and CDR2 SASEGT. V shed 7 bases and J shed 2 bases, with 18 bases lying between them. The CDR3 runs 15 residues. The chain's CDR3 is CASNNRDHLTYEQYF. In DNA, the CDR3 is TGTGCCAGCAACAACCGGGACCATCTGACCTACGAGCAGTACTTC.

The chain recombines TRBV5-1 with TRBJ2-1, with TRBD2 matching 8 bases. The CDR3 consists of 15 residues. Losses at the gene ends were 7 bases for V and 5 bases for J; bases not matched to a gene: 11. The germline V gene encodes CDR1 SGHRS and CDR2 YFSETQ. The CDR3 DNA reads TGCGCCAGCCACGACGGGAGGGTGGGCAACAATGAGCAGTTCTTC. Amino acids: CASHDGRVGNNEQFF.

V gene TRBV7-9 combines with J gene TRBJ2-5; TRBD2 is a possible D gene (5 bases). Germline assignment: CDR1 SEHNR and CDR2 FQNEAQ (reference sequence). The CDR3 sequence is 14 residues long. Trimming cost V 5 bases and J 4 bases, with 14 bases left between them. CDR3: CASSRSSRGETQYF. CDR3 DNA sequence: TGTGCCAGCAGCCGCTCTTCTCGGGGAGAGACCCAGTACTTC. Combining the CDR3 with reference TRBV7-9 and TRBJ2-5 gives the whole variable domain DTGVSQNPRHKITKRGQNVTFRCDPISEHNRLYWYRQTLGQGPEFLTYFQNEAQLEKSRLLSDRFSAERPKGSFSTLEIQRTEQGDSAMYLCASSRSSRGETQYFGPGTRLLVL.

The chain is built from TRBV9 and TRBJ2-3; tentative D call: TRBD2 (6 bases). The CDR3 consists of 15 residues. The germline CDR1 and CDR2 sequences are SGDLS and YYNGEE. Trimming removed 0 bases at V and 6 bases at J, with 14 bases between. Here the CDR3 DNA reads TGTGCCAGCAGCGTAGTAGGGGAGGAGGGCGATACGCAGTATTTT. It translates to CASSVVGEEGDTQYF.

Only one count was recorded for this clone. The V call is TRBV19, the J call TRBJ1-5, with D uncertain. CDR1 and CDR2 (germline): LNHDA, SQIVND (reference sequence). The CDR3 contains 16 residues. The V end was cut by 4 bases, the J end by 3 bases, with 16 bases between. CDR3 in DNA: TGTGCCAGTAGTACCTTGGGGATAGGCATCAATCAGCCCCAGCATTTT. Amino acids: CASSTLGIGINQPQHF.

The chain carries TRBV28 and TRBJ1-2; D perhaps matches TRBD1 (5 bases). The CDR3 has 17 amino acids. Trimming left V 8 bases short and J 0 bases short, with 22 bases between. CDR1 MDHEN and CDR2 SYDVKM come from the germline V gene. The CDR3 nucleotides read TGTGCCAGCGTCTCTGGGGGGAAGGAAAGAGCTAACTATGGCTACACCTTC. Its protein product is CASVSGGKERANYGYTF.

This clone was picked up a small number of times. The rearrangement uses TRBV6-1 and TRBJ1-2; D uncertain. Germline CDR1 and CDR2: MNHNS and SASEGT. The CDR3 sequence is 13 residues long. V lost 4 bases and J lost 4, with 10 bases in between. DNA of the CDR3: TGTGCCAGCAGTGTAGAAGGGTTCTATGGCTACACCTTC. This sequence encodes CASSVEGFYGYTF.

The V gene is TRBV7-9, the J gene TRBJ2-1, with no clear D. Germline V gene sequence: CDR1 SEHNR, CDR2 FQNEAQ (reference sequence). Trimming left V 2 bases short and J 0 bases short, with 8 bases between. The CDR3 has 15 residues. DNA of the CDR3: TGTGCCAGCAGCTTATTCTCCGACTCCTACAATGAGCAGTTCTTC. Translating it yields CASSLFSDSYNEQFF.

The chain links TRBV10-2 to TRBJ2-2, with 8 bases that match TRBD2. Germline loops: CDR1 WSHSY, CDR2 SAAADI. The CDR3 is 14 residues long. V dropped 9 bases and J dropped 7; count of bases not matched to a gene: 10. The CDR3 loop reads CASSGTSIGGELFF. In DNA form, the CDR3 reads TGCGCCAGTTCCGGGACTAGTATCGGCGGGGAGCTGTTTTTT.

The chain is built from TRBV7-9 and TRBJ2-6; D gene uncertain. The CDR3 length is 18 residues. Germline V gene lookup returns CDR1 SEHNR and CDR2 FQNEAQ (reference sequence). The V and J ends lost 1 base and 0 bases respectively, with 13 bases between them. The CDR3 protein is CASSLGYSTDSGANVLTF. CDR3 nucleotides: TGTGCCAGCAGCTTAGGGTACTCGACGGACTCTGGGGCCAACGTCCTGACTTTC.

This clone showed up just a few times. The rearrangement uses TRBV19 and TRBJ2-2; 7 nucleotides agree with TRBD1. CDR1 is LNHDA and CDR2 is SQIVND in the germline V gene (reference sequence). The CDR3 loop spans 15 amino acids. V shed 1 base and J 1 base; nucleotides not matched to a gene: 0. CDR3 sequence: CASSIGTGNTGELFF. The CDR3 DNA follows: TGTGCCAGTAGTATAGGGACAGGGAACACCGGGGAGCTGTTTTTT.

This clone was counted a few times. V and J are TRBV28 and TRBJ1-5, with D perhaps TRBD1 (5 bases). V was cut by 6 bases and J by 4 bases, with 16 bases left in between. This CDR3 spans 15 amino acids. In germline, CDR1 is MDHEN, CDR2 SYDVKM. The CDR3 DNA follows: TGTGCCAGCAGAAACCCTGGGGACGGGAATCAGCCCCAGCATTTT. This encodes CASRNPGDGNQPQHF.

In this sample, this clone turned up once. V is TRBV7-9 and J is TRBJ2-7, with no clear D. The germline V gene has CDR1 SEHNR and CDR2 FQNEAQ (reference sequence). Trimming removed 4 bases at V and 2 bases at J, with 12 bases between. The CDR3 is 14 residues long. The chain's CDR3 is CASSSRGGTYEQYF. As DNA, the CDR3 is TGTGCCAGCAGCTCCCGCGGCGGAACCTACGAGCAGTACTTC.

This clone showed up just once. The chain is built from TRBV7-8 and TRBJ1-3; the match to TRBD1 covers 12 bases. V dropped 5 bases and J dropped 3; count of bases not matched to a gene: 5. Looked up from germline, CDR1 is SGHVS and CDR2 is FQNEAQ. The length of the CDR3 is 16 residues. Written as DNA, the CDR3 is TGTGCCAGCAGCCACCGGGACAGGGGGCTTGGAAACACCATATATTTT. It encodes CASSHRDRGLGNTIYF.